This TCR beta chain originates from a study of OX40 agonist ivuxolimab in advanced cancers. For context, the study as a whole: The costimulatory receptor OX40 (CD134) was targeted by ivuxolimab, a fully human IgG2 agonistic monoclonal antibody. Intravenous ivuxolimab was administered to patients every 2 weeks at six dose levels: 0.01, 0.1, 0.3, 1.5, 3 and 10 mg/kg. Of the roughly 52 dose-escalation patients, hepatocellular carcinoma was present in about 20, melanoma in approximately 15, renal cell carcinoma in 9 and head and neck cancer in 9. A male proportion of 70% to 90% and a mean age of 60 years, ranging from 23 to 79, were recorded for the dose-escalation cohort. Prior anti-PD-1, anti-PD-L1 or anti-CTLA-4 therapy was permitted, and 40% of dose-escalation patients had received checkpoint inhibitors. Partial responses were achieved by three dose-escalation patients, of whom one had hepatocellular carcinoma and two had cutaneous melanoma. Peripheral TCRbeta sequencing aimed to test whether ivuxolimab altered TCR sequence diversity and caused clonal T-cell expansion. The paper describes the monotherapy dose-escalation part (N of about 47 patients) of the phase I trial of ivuxolimab. Findings and caveats that apply to the study as a whole: In the 0.1-3.0 mg/kg groups, partial responders had among the lowest normalized peripheral clonal expansion, particularly in CD8+ T cells. Clonal expansion of both CD4+ and CD8+ blood T cells was observed from baseline to week 6 at doses 0.1 to 3.0 mg/kg. Low levels of normalized T-cell clonal expansion were also seen in some patients who did not respond. Which antigens the clonally expanded peripheral T cells were specific for was not determined. After ivuxolimab, expanded clones were on average more numerous among CD8+ T cells than among CD4+ T cells.

From a lookup of the germline V gene (reference sequence), CDR1 and CDR2 are MNHEY and SMNVEV. V is cut back by 5 bases and J by 4 bases, with 7 bases in the junction unmatched. The CDR3 covers 15 residues, taking in both the cysteine and the phenylalanine. The retained sequence is limited to the CDR3, 45 bases, with the frame set at the first base. A word on this clone: The antigen it recognizes is unknown. No much larger clonotype is one base removed from it; base qualities were not supplied.

The trial excluded patients who had a history of autoimmune disease or were on systemic immunosuppression. Peripheral blood for TCR sequencing was collected from all dose cohorts at baseline, on cycle 4 day 1, and on cycle 7 day 1. The samples were drawn from a first-in-human, open-label, multicenter phase I dose-escalation trial of ivuxolimab. Adults with locally advanced or metastatic melanoma, renal cell, hepatocellular, or head and neck squamous cell carcinoma were enrolled in the trial. Before TCR sequencing, CD4+ T cells and CD8+ T cells were sorted from peripheral blood as separate populations. To sequence the TCRbeta CDR3 region, genomic DNA was isolated from the sorted cells. The immunoSEQ Assay was used to sequence the TCRbeta CDR3 regions. This is the immuneACCESS table as TCRdb keeps it, with only in-frame sequences that have V and J called. A part of the clones is gone; compared with another copy, unresolved V genes explain less than half, and the rest is unexplained. This sample lists about 55,000 clones; around 85% were detected once. The ten largest clones capture 12% of the sample.

This sequence uses TRBV27 and TRBJ1-2, with 10 bases matching TRBD1. This sample comprised CD4+ or CD8+ T cells sorted from blood, obtained in a trial of the OX40 agonist ivuxolimab. The receptor was isolated from an adult with an advanced solid tumor such as melanoma, head and neck, liver or kidney cancer. The bases are TGTGCCAGCAGTCAAGGACAGGGGGGTTCCTATGGCTACACCTTC. Its protein product is CASSQGQGGSYGYTF.